This TCR beta chain was found in a study of OX40 agonist ivuxolimab in advanced cancers. For the study at large: The treatment was a fully human IgG2 OX40 agonist, ivuxolimab.

Method: immunoSEQ multiplex PCR; TCRdb's copy keeps in-frame clones and lacks some. The data hold 27,000 or so clones, with 80% to 90% observed a single time. V lost 2 bases and J lost 0, with 13 bases in between. CDR1 SEHNR and CDR2 FQNEAQ come from the germline V gene (reference sequence). The CDR3 totals 16 residues. This specimen was CD4+ or CD8+ T cells sorted from blood, taken in a trial of the OX40 agonist ivuxolimab. V gene TRBV7-9 combines with J gene TRBJ1-2; the D gene is possibly TRBD1 (6 bases). The source of this sequence is an adult with an advanced solid tumor such as melanoma, head and neck, liver or kidney cancer. The CDR3 sequence: CASSLYGGGANYGYTF. CDR3 bases: TGTGCCAGCAGCTTATATGGAGGGGGTGCTAACTATGGCTACACCTTC.